The next 19 T cell receptor beta chains were all read from a single sample in a study of T cells in Graves' hyperthyroidism and ophthalmopathy. RNA transcripts gave rise to amplified TCR beta CDR3 regions. The HTBI set primed first-round TCR CDR3 RT-PCR. MiXCR, applied by TCRdb to the multiplex PCR reads, yields one record per CDR3 protein. The table records roughly 300,000 distinct CDR3 sequences, 18% of them present only once. The sequenced sample consisted of blood. Receptors originate from a woman aged 45-60 years with Graves' hyperthyroidism.

The chain joins TRBV15 to TRBJ2-5; 7 bases fit TRBD1. This CDR3 has 14 amino acids. Germline CDR1 reads LNHNV; CDR2 reads YYDKDF (reference sequence). Trimming cost V 0 bases and J 5 bases; bases outside gene matches: 3. In DNA form, the CDR3 reads TGTGCCACCAGCAGAGAAGGGGGCGCGGAGACCCAGTACTTC. This codes for CATSREGGAETQYF.

This chain joins TRBV6-2 or TRBV6-3 and TRBJ2-5; the D call may be TRBD1 or TRBD2 (6 bases each). Per the germline V gene, CDR1 is MNHEY and CDR2 is SVGEGT. The V gene lost 6 bases and the J gene lost 2 bases, with 10 bases spanning the gap. This CDR3 is built from 13 residues. Here the CDR3 DNA reads TGTGCCAGCAGGAGGGGGGCTCAAGAGACCCAGTACTTC. Residues: CASRRGAQETQYF.

This clonotype was picked up many times. This rearrangement joins TRBV28 to TRBJ2-3; 10 nucleotides agree with TRBD2. The V gene's germline CDR1 is MDHEN and CDR2 SYDVKM. V lost 3 bases and J lost 10; bases outside the gene matches: 4. The CDR3 spans 13 residues. The CDR3 coding sequence is TGTGCCAGCAGTTTCCAAAGCGGGAGGGCGCAGTATTTT. Its translation is CASSFQSGRAQYF.

This clonotype was observed at least ten times. V gene TRBV7-8 combines with J gene TRBJ1-1, with 11 positions matching TRBD1. V shed 7 bases, J shed 6 bases, and the junction held 7 bases outside the gene matches. The CDR3 runs to 14 residues. Germline V lookup: CDR1 SGHVS, CDR2 FQNEAQ. CDR3 residues: CASILGTGGAEAFF. The DNA of the CDR3 is TGTGCCAGCATTCTCGGGACAGGGGGTGCTGAAGCTTTCTTT. Together with reference TRBV7-8 and TRBJ1-1, the CDR3 gives the full variable domain: GAGVSQSPRYKVAKRGQDVALRCDPISGHVSLFWYQQALGQGPEFLTYFQNEAQLDKSGLPSDRFFAERPEGSVSTLKIQRTQQEDSAVYLCASILGTGGAEAFFGQGTRLTVV.

This clonotype was found a few times. This CDR3 reads CSASGLAGGSTDTQYF. DNA of the CDR3: TGCAGTGCTAGTGGACTAGCGGGGGGGTCCACAGATACGCAGTATTTT. This chain links TRBV20-1 with TRBJ2-3; 15 nucleotides align to TRBD2. This CDR3 has 16 amino acids. Germline V gene lookup returns CDR1 DFQATT and CDR2 SNEGSKA (reference sequence). V lost 3 bases to trimming and J lost 2 bases; unmatched junction nucleotides: 3.

The table lists this clonotype with a few counts. The chain combines TRBV27 with TRBJ1-2; D is unclear. The germline V gene encodes CDR1 MNHEY and CDR2 SMNVEV (reference sequence). V was pared by 4 bases and J by 0 bases, with 12 bases between. This CDR3 is 15 amino acids long. CDR3 region: CASSYLAITNYGYTF. For the CDR3, the DNA is TGTGCCAGCAGTTATTTGGCAATAACTAACTATGGCTACACCTTC.

V is TRBV12-3 or TRBV12-4 and J is TRBJ2-1, with D hard to call. V dropped 3 bases and J dropped 5 bases, with 5 bases sitting between them. The CDR3 consists of 12 residues. In DNA, the CDR3 is TGTGCCAGCAGTTTTTGGGACAATGAGCAGTTCTTC. It yields the protein CASSFWDNEQFF.

Only a few counts were recorded for this clonotype. V gene TRBV19 combines with J gene TRBJ1-2, with no clear D. CDR3 length: 13 residues. CDR1 LNHDA and CDR2 SQIVND come from the germline V gene (reference sequence). Trimming took off 0 bases at V and 8 bases at J, with 10 bases between the two ends. The CDR3 coding sequence is TGTGCCAGTAGTATAGACGGGATCGGCGGCTACACCTTC. It is translated as CASSIDGIGGYTF.

V usage is TRBV7-6 and J usage is TRBJ1-1; D not certain. Trimming pared 0 bases from V and 0 bases from J, leaving 8 bases between. Germline CDR1 reads SGHVS; CDR2 reads FNYEAQ. CDR3 length: 15 amino acids. CDR3 bases: TGTGCCAGCAGCTTAGCGGGAGACATGAACACTGAAGCTTTCTTT. Translated, it gives CASSLAGDMNTEAFF.

The rearrangement joins TRBV19 to TRBJ2-7; weak D call: TRBD2 (6 bases). Germline CDR1 is LNHDA and CDR2 is SQIVND (reference sequence). The CDR3 loop spans 16 amino acids. V gave up 5 bases and J gave up 2 bases, with 19 bases separating them. DNA for the CDR3: TGTGCCAGTAGTCGTTCGTCAGGCGGCGGGACCTACGAGCAGTACTTC. It yields the protein CASSRSSGGGTYEQYF.

The chain couples TRBV6-1 to TRBJ1-1, with TRBD1 as a possible D gene (5 bases). The CDR3 covers 16 residues. Deletions cut 2 bases from V and 0 bases from J, with 13 bases between. The V gene's germline CDR1 is MNHNS and CDR2 SASEGT. CDR3 protein: CASSEIRGLLNTEAFF. CDR3 coding DNA: TGTGCCAGCAGTGAAATAAGGGGACTCCTGAACACTGAAGCTTTCTTT.

This clonotype has just a few counts. The junction does not match germline at one end; this may be a read error. The chain uses TRBV5-1 and TRBJ2-2; the D gene is possibly TRBD2 (6 bases). This CDR3 is built from 13 residues. Germline CDR1 is SGHRS and CDR2 is YFSETQ. The CDR3 bases are TGCGCCAACAGCTTGGAGGGAACCGGGGAGCTGTTTTTT. Residues: CANSLEGTGELFF.

The rearrangement links TRBV6-2 or TRBV6-3 to TRBJ2-1, with D perhaps given as TRBD1 or TRBD2 (6 bases each). The germline V gene has CDR1 MNHEY and CDR2 SVGEGT. CDR3 size: 13 residues. Trimming removed 0 bases at V and 9 bases at J, with 9 bases between. CDR3 nucleotide sequence: TGTGCCAGCAGTTACTCGGGGGGCGGTGAGCAGTTCTTC. Protein: CASSYSGGGEQFF.

This clonotype was counted a few times. The rearrangement links TRBV7-9 to TRBJ2-5; no firm D call. From germline, CDR1 is SEHNR and CDR2 FQNEAQ (reference sequence). V dropped 2 bases and J dropped 5 bases, with 9 bases sitting between them. This CDR3 contains 13 residues. This chain's CDR3 is CASSLPGTETQYF. The CDR3 DNA follows: TGTGCCAGCAGCTTACCGGGTACGGAGACCCAGTACTTC.

This clonotype has a count of ten or more. V and J are TRBV20-1 and TRBJ2-1, with D possibly being TRBD2 (6 bases). CDR1 DFQATT and CDR2 SNEGSKA come from the germline V gene (reference sequence). V lost 1 base and J 7 bases, leaving 14 bases between the germline ends. The CDR3 runs to 14 residues. CDR3 coding DNA: TGCAGTGCTAGAGGGAGGGTTGGGCTTAATGAGCAGTTCTTC. It specifies CSARGRVGLNEQFF.

This clonotype was found a few times. The CDR3, as DNA: TGTGCCACCAGTGATTTGGCCAGGGGAGAGACCCAGTACTTC. It codes for CATSDLARGETQYF. The V call is TRBV24-1, the J call TRBJ2-5; tentative D call: TRBD1 (6 bases). The CDR3 is made up of 14 amino acids. V lost 0 bases and J lost 4, with 8 bases in between. Germline V CDR1 and CDR2: KGHDR, SFDVKD.

Note on this clonotype: Possible read error: a much larger clone is one base away. The chain joins TRBV27 to TRBJ2-7; 12 nucleotides align to TRBD2. This CDR3 contains 15 residues. Germline-derived CDR1 and CDR2 are MNHEY and SMNVEV (reference sequence). J gave up 4 bases and V 7 bases, and 8 bases lay outside the gene matches. The CDR3 reads CASMQRLAGVYEQYF. The CDR3 DNA follows: TGTGCCAGCATGCAGAGACTAGCGGGAGTGTACGAGCAGTACTTC.

In its sample, this clonotype was seen many times. The chain uses TRBV12-3 or TRBV12-4 and TRBJ1-1; maybe TRBD1 (5 bases). V was shortened by 5 bases and J by 3 bases, with 13 bases between the two germline ends. CDR3 length: 14 residues. CDR3 coding DNA: TGTGCCAGCAGTCTCCATTTAGGGGACACTGAAGCTTTCTTT. Protein sequence: CASSLHLGDTEAFF.

At least ten counts were recorded for this clonotype. This chain connects TRBV20-1 to TRBJ2-1; D perhaps matches TRBD1 (7 bases). CDR1 and CDR2 from the germline V gene are DFQATT and SNEGSKA (reference sequence). CDR3 length: 15 amino acids. V was clipped by 5 bases and J by 5 bases, with 19 bases between them. Here the CDR3 reads CSALRGRGAHNEQFF. CDR3 nucleotides: TGCAGTGCTCTAAGGGGGCGGGGCGCGCACAATGAGCAGTTCTTC.